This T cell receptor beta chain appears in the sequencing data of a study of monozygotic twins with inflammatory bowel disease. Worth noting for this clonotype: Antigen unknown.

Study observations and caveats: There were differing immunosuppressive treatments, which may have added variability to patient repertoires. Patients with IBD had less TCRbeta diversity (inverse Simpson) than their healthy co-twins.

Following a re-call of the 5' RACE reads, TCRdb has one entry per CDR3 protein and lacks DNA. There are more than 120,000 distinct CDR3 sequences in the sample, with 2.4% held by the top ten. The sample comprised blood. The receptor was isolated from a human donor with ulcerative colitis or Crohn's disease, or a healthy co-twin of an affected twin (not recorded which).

The CDR3 here is CASGVQLAGPLLAKNIQYF. This chain uses TRBV2 with TRBJ2-4; the TRBD2 assignment by TCRdb is unverifiable without DNA. The V gene's germline CDR1 is SNHLY and CDR2 FYNNEI. The CDR3 is made up of 19 amino acids.